These 9 T cell receptor beta chains originate from one sample sequenced in a study of early T cells in non-severe SARS-CoV-2 infection. TCRdb redid the calling of the 5' RACE reads with MiXCR, one entry per CDR3 protein. This sample yields tens of thousands of distinct CDR3 sequences, of which more than 9% are seen a single time; about 4.4% belongs to the top ten. Sequencing was performed on whole blood. The receptors derive from an adult who was a healthcare worker with PCR-confirmed SARS-CoV-2 infection or an uninfected control (not recorded which).

This clonotype showed up many times. The chain carries TRBV4-1 and TRBJ2-3; 12 nucleotides match TRBD2. J lost 8 bases, V lost 5 bases, and 8 bases had no gene match. The germline gives CDR1 MGHRA, CDR2 YSYEKL. The CDR3 sequence is 15 residues long. This chain's CDR3 is CASSFRLAGETTQYF. DNA for the CDR3: TGCGCCAGCAGCTTTCGACTAGCGGGGGAAACTACGCAGTATTTT.

This clonotype occurred a few times. The chain combines TRBV7-6 with TRBJ2-7; no reliable D call. The CDR3 sequence is 13 residues long. Germline V gene lookup returns CDR1 SGHVS and CDR2 FNYEAQ. The V gene lost 5 bases and the J gene lost 1 base, with 9 bases spanning the gap. CDR3 DNA sequence: TGTGCCAGCAGCCCCCGTACATCCTACGAGCAGTACTTC. This translates into CASSPRTSYEQYF. The full variable domain, its missing parts supplied by reference TRBV7-6 and TRBJ2-7, is GAGVSQSPRYKVTKRGQDVALRCDPISGHVSLYWYRQALGQGPEFLTYFNYEAQQDKSGLPNDRFSAERPEGSISTLTIQRTEQRDSAMYRCASSPRTSYEQYFGPGTRLTVT.

Comment on this clonotype: Possible read error: a much larger clone is one base away. CDR3: CATSRVLAGAYNEHFF. The CDR3 coding sequence is TGTGCCACCAGCAGAGTACTAGCGGGGGCGTACAATGAGCACTTCTTC. The rearrangement joins TRBV15 to TRBJ2-1, with 11 bases aligning to TRBD2. The CDR3 spans 16 residues. Germline V gene sequence: CDR1 LNHNV, CDR2 YYDKDF (reference sequence).

This clonotype showed up many times. The rearrangement joins TRBV7-9 to TRBJ1-5; no clear D. Per the germline V gene, CDR1 is SEHNR and CDR2 is FQNEAQ (reference sequence). The CDR3 contains 13 residues. V lost 5 bases and J 1 base, leaving 6 bases between the germline ends. This CDR3 reads CASSPDSNQPQHF. The CDR3 coding sequence is TGTGCCAGCAGCCCCGACAGCAATCAGCCCCAGCATTTT. The full variable domain, rest sourced from reference TRBV7-9 and TRBJ1-5, is DTGVSQNPRHKITKRGQNVTFRCDPISEHNRLYWYRQTLGQGPEFLTYFQNEAQLEKSRLLSDRFSAERPKGSFSTLEIQRTEQGDSAMYLCASSPDSNQPQHFGDGTRLSIL.

This clonotype came up a few times. The V and J genes are TRBV5-1 and TRBJ1-1; 7 bases agree with TRBD1. Looked up from germline, CDR1 is SGHRS and CDR2 is YFSETQ. The junction had 5 bases not matched to a gene; V was cut back by 6 bases and J by 0 bases. This CDR3 is 14 amino acids long. CDR3: CASKAGGMNTEAFF. DNA of the CDR3: TGCGCCAGCAAAGCAGGGGGAATGAACACTGAAGCTTTCTTT.

This clonotype occurred many times. This chain links TRBV7-2 with TRBJ1-4; D gene uncertain. Per germline, CDR1 SGHTA and CDR2 FQGNSA. This CDR3 contains 13 residues. Trimming left V 5 bases short and J 10 bases short, with 14 bases between. CDR3 residues: CASSRTSSGKLFF. The DNA of the CDR3 is TGTGCCAGCAGCCGGACTTCCTCTGGAAAACTGTTTTTT.

The V and J genes are TRBV24-1 and TRBJ2-1; D may be TRBD1 (5 bases). This CDR3 is built from 15 residues. V lost 2 bases and J 5 bases, leaving 12 bases between the germline ends. CDR1 KGHDR and CDR2 SFDVKD come from the germline V gene. In nucleotides, the CDR3 is TGTGCCACCAGTGATTCTAGGGGCGGCAACAATGAGCAGTTCTTC. Residues: CATSDSRGGNNEQFF.

This clonotype has only a few counts. The rearrangement joins TRBV2 to TRBJ2-2; perhaps TRBD2 as D (5 bases). Germline V gene lookup returns CDR1 SNHLY and CDR2 FYNNEI. V was pared by 7 bases and J by 4 bases, with 10 bases between. CDR3 size: 13 residues. The CDR3 is CASIVEGTGELFF. In nucleotides, the CDR3 is TGTGCCAGCATCGTAGAGGGCACCGGGGAGCTGTTTTTT.

The chain has TRBV7-8 and TRBJ2-3, with D possibly called TRBD1 or TRBD2 (6 bases each). Germline V gene lookup returns CDR1 SGHVS and CDR2 FQNEAQ. The CDR3 consists of 14 residues. V was shortened by 8 bases and J by 6 bases, with 18 bases between the two germline ends. The CDR3: CASPQGGPRDTQYF. The CDR3 nucleotides read TGTGCCAGCCCTCAAGGGGGGCCAAGGGATACGCAGTATTTT.